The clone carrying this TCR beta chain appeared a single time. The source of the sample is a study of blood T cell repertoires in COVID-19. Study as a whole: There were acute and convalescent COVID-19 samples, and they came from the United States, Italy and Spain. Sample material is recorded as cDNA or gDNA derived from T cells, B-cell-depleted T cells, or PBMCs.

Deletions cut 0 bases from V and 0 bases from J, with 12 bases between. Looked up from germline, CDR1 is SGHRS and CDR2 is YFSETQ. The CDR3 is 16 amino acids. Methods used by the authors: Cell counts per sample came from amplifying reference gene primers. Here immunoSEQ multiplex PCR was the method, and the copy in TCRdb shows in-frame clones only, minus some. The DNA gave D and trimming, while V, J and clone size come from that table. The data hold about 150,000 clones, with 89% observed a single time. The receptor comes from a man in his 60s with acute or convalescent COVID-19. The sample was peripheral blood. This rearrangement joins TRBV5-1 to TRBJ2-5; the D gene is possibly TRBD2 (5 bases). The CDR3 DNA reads TGCGCCAGCAGCTTGGGGAGGTCGGGGAACCAAGAGACCCAGTACTTC. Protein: CASSLGRSGNQETQYF. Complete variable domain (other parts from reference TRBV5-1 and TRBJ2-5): KAGVTQTPRYLIKTRGQQVTLSCSPISGHRSVSWYQQTPGQGLQFLFEYFSETQRNKGNFPGRFSGRQFSNSRSEMNVSTLELGDSALYLCASSLGRSGNQETQYFGPGTRLLVL.